One sample yielded the 25 T cell receptor beta chains listed below, sequenced in a study of shared clonotypes between healthy human individuals. Generated by immunoSEQ multiplex PCR, the TCRdb table keeps only in-frame clones and is missing some. The sample lists roughly 2,500,000 clones, over 85% occurring once. Input material: naive CD4+ T cells from PBMCs. The subset: CD45RA+ positively selected. These receptors were obtained from a man younger than 35 in good health. Some clones in this sample may be carry-over from other donors' samples.

This chain uses TRBV19 with TRBJ2-7; D may match TRBD1 or TRBD2 (5 bases each). This CDR3 has 13 residues. The germline V and J ends were trimmed by 8 bases and 3 bases, with 14 bases remaining between them. CDR1 is LNHDA, CDR2 SQIVND, per germline (reference sequence). The CDR3 loop is CASGPRGDYEQYF. CDR3 in DNA: TGTGCCAGTGGACCCCGAGGGGACTACGAGCAGTACTTC.

With respect to this clone: The same CDR3 also results from other DNA sequences found in this sample. V gene TRBV7-9 combines with J gene TRBJ1-1; D is undetermined. The CDR3 is 13 residues long. Germline-derived CDR1 and CDR2 are SEHNR and FQNEAQ (reference sequence). The V and J ends lost 3 bases and 2 bases respectively, with 7 bases between them. The CDR3 region is CASSLEPNTEAFF. CDR3 nucleotides: TGTGCCAGCAGCTTGGAACCTAACACTGAAGCTTTCTTT.

This clone was seen just once. The genes are TRBV28 and TRBJ1-2, with D maybe TRBD1 (6 bases). Germline V gives CDR1 MDHEN, CDR2 SYDVKM. Trimming left V 11 bases short and J 4 bases short, with 20 bases between. CDR3 length: 14 residues. This chain's CDR3 is CAVRKGGSTYGYTF. As DNA, the CDR3 is TGTGCCGTCCGAAAGGGGGGATCAACCTATGGCTACACCTTC.

CDR3 in amino acids: CASSWTERAGEAFF. Written as DNA, the CDR3 is TGTGCCAGCAGCTGGACAGAGAGGGCTGGTGAAGCTTTCTTT. The rearrangement uses TRBV2 and TRBJ1-1; D might be TRBD1 (6 bases). Germline CDR1 is SNHLY and CDR2 is FYNNEI. This CDR3 spans 14 amino acids. V dropped 6 bases and J dropped 7 bases, with 18 bases sitting between them.

This sequence joins TRBV7-6 and TRBJ1-2; 7 nucleotides align to TRBD1. Trimming at V came to 2 bases and at J to 7 bases, leaving 7 bases not matched to a gene. The CDR3 spans 14 residues. Germline CDR1 is SGHVS and CDR2 is FNYEAQ. The CDR3 here is CASSLNAGGGGYTF. The CDR3, as DNA: TGTGCCAGCAGCTTAAATGCAGGGGGAGGTGGCTACACCTTC.

This chain joins TRBV6-5 and TRBJ1-2; D is unclear. The germline V gene encodes CDR1 MNHEY and CDR2 SVGAGI. This CDR3 comprises 12 residues. V gave up 8 bases and J gave up 2 bases, with 9 bases separating them. In DNA form, the CDR3 reads TGTGCCAGCTTTGGGAACAACTATGGCTACACCTTC. Translation: CASFGNNYGYTF.

The CDR3 loop reads CASSLRRESTDTQYF. The CDR3 coding sequence is TGTGCCAGCAGCTTACGGCGGGAAAGCACAGATACGCAGTATTTT. The chain employs TRBV7-2 and TRBJ2-3; D may be TRBD2 (6 bases). The V and J ends lost 2 bases and 0 bases respectively, with 9 bases between them. The CDR3 length is 15 residues. The germline CDR1 and CDR2 sequences are SGHTA and FQGNSA.

In regard to this clone: Other DNA variants within this sample encode the same CDR3. The chain employs TRBV5-1 and TRBJ2-1, with TRBD2 identical over 11 bases. CDR3 length: 15 residues. V shed 2 bases and J 6 bases; nucleotides not matched to a gene: 4. Germline V lookup: CDR1 SGHRS, CDR2 YFSETQ. CDR3 protein: CASSLGTSGTNEQFF. DNA for the CDR3: TGCGCCAGCAGCTTAGGGACTAGCGGAACCAATGAGCAGTTCTTC.

The rearrangement joins TRBV5-6 to TRBJ2-7; D is tentatively TRBD1 or TRBD2 (6 bases each). The V gene lost 6 bases and the J gene lost 7 bases, with 14 bases spanning the gap. The CDR3 contains 12 residues. Germline loops: CDR1 SGHDT, CDR2 YYEEEE. The CDR3 nucleotides are TGTGCCAGCATGAGGTGGAGGGGGGAGCAGTACTTC. Its protein is CASMRWRGEQYF.

The gene calls are TRBV28 and TRBJ2-7; TRBD1 might be the D (6 bases). The CDR3 length is 15 residues. CDR1 is MDHEN and CDR2 is SYDVKM in the germline V gene. Deletions cut 3 bases from V and 5 bases from J, with 17 bases between. As DNA, the CDR3 is TGTGCCAGCAGTTTGCCCCTCCGGGACACCCACGAGCAGTACTTC. It is translated as CASSLPLRDTHEQYF. Variable domain in full (rest from reference TRBV28 and TRBJ2-7): DVKVTQSSRYLVKRTGEKVFLECVQDMDHENMFWYRQDPGLGLRLIYFSYDVKMKEKGDIPEGYSVSREKKERFSLILESASTNQTSMYLCASSLPLRDTHEQYFGPGTRLTVT.

The CDR3 spells CAWSVGGRVNEQFF. CDR3 in DNA: TGTGCCTGGAGTGTGGGCGGGAGAGTGAATGAGCAGTTCTTC. This chain connects TRBV30 to TRBJ2-1, with 7 positions matching TRBD2. V gave up 0 bases and J gave up 7 bases; unmatched junction bases: 6. The CDR3 spans 14 residues. Germline lookup yields CDR1 GTSNPN and CDR2 SVGIG (reference sequence).

This clone appeared once. CDR3 in DNA: TGCGCCAGCAGCTTGGCGGGACAAACCCCGGGGGAGACCCAGTACTTC. Protein: CASSLAGQTPGETQYF. The chain has TRBV5-1 and TRBJ2-5, with D possibly TRBD1 on 6 matching bases. This CDR3 is 16 amino acids long. Per germline, CDR1 SGHRS and CDR2 YFSETQ. Trimming cost V 0 bases and J 5 bases, with 17 bases left between them.

V and J are TRBV19 and TRBJ2-2; D is unclear. Per the germline V gene, CDR1 is LNHDA and CDR2 is SQIVND (reference sequence). The CDR3 loop spans 12 amino acids. The ends were cut back, 7 bases at V and 4 bases at J, with 7 bases in the middle. CDR3 in amino acids: CASISFTGELFF. The CDR3 DNA reads TGTGCCAGTATTTCATTCACCGGGGAGCTGTTTTTT. Drawing the rest from reference TRBV19 and TRBJ2-2, the complete variable domain is DGGITQSPKYLFRKEGQNVTLSCEQNLNHDAMYWYRQDPGQGLRLIYYSQIVNDFQKGDIAEGYSVSREKKESFPLTVTSAQKNPTAFYLCASISFTGELFFGEGSRLTVL.

The rearrangement links TRBV7-8 to TRBJ2-2; 8 bases line up with TRBD2. The CDR3 spans 17 residues. Germline lookup yields CDR1 SGHVS and CDR2 FQNEAQ. Losses at the gene ends were 5 bases for V and 4 bases for J; bases not matched to a gene: 12. The CDR3 DNA is TGTGCCAGCAGCCCTATGGGGCGGGAGGCAAGCACCGGGGAGCTGTTTTTT. Its protein is CASSPMGREASTGELFF.

With respect to this clone: Other DNA sequences in this sample translate to the same CDR3. The J gene is TRBJ1-1, the V gene TRBV5-1; 7 nucleotides match TRBD1. J lost 1 base, V lost 4 bases, and 7 bases had no gene match. The germline V gene has CDR1 SGHRS and CDR2 YFSETQ. The CDR3 covers 15 residues. The CDR3 DNA sequence: TGCGCCAGCAGCCAGACAGGGACTGGGAACACTGAAGCTTTCTTT. The encoded protein is CASSQTGTGNTEAFF.

The rearrangement links TRBV7-3 to TRBJ2-3; TRBD2 is a possible D gene (5 bases). The CDR3 totals 15 residues. V shed 5 bases and J shed 4 bases, with 16 bases lying between them. Looked up from germline, CDR1 is SGHTA and CDR2 is FQGTGA. This CDR3 is CASSPQSGPSDTQYF. Here the CDR3 DNA reads TGTGCCAGCAGCCCCCAGAGCGGCCCTTCAGATACGCAGTATTTT.

As regards this clone: The identical CDR3 is also encoded by other nucleotide sequences in the sample. The V call is TRBV28, the J call TRBJ2-7, with 12 positions matching TRBD2. Germline trimming cut 6 bases from V and 2 bases from J; bases unmatched to any gene: 2. This CDR3 is built from 14 residues. Germline V lookup: CDR1 MDHEN, CDR2 SYDVKM. Written as DNA, the CDR3 is TGTGCCAGCAGCCGGACTAGCGGGGCCTACGAGCAGTACTTC. Translating it yields CASSRTSGAYEQYF.

The genes are TRBV9 and TRBJ1-1; 7 positions agree with TRBD1. The CDR3 covers 14 residues. Germline V gene sequence: CDR1 SGDLS, CDR2 YYNGEE. With V trimmed by 4 bases and J by 4 bases, 7 bases remained unmatched. The CDR3 nucleotides are TGTGCCAGCAGCCCTCCGACAGGGAGCACTGAAGCTTTCTTT. Protein product: CASSPPTGSTEAFF.

In the case of this clone: Other DNA sequences within the sample encode an identical CDR3. This chain joins TRBV5-1 and TRBJ2-5; no clear D gene. This CDR3 has 13 residues. The ends were cut back, 4 bases at V and 2 bases at J, with 9 bases in the middle. Looked up from germline, CDR1 is SGHRS and CDR2 is YFSETQ. Here the CDR3 reads CASSLVGQETQYF. The CDR3 nucleotides read TGCGCCAGCAGCCTGGTGGGGCAAGAGACCCAGTACTTC.

This chain uses TRBV6-5 with TRBJ1-1; 7 nucleotides line up with TRBD1. Looked up from germline, CDR1 is MNHEY and CDR2 is SVGAGI. The CDR3 is made up of 16 amino acids. J gave up 3 bases and V 2 bases, and 9 bases lay outside the gene matches. The CDR3 DNA reads as TGTGCCAGCAGTTACGGGCTCGACAGGGTAGACACTGAAGCTTTCTTT. Translating gives CASSYGLDRVDTEAFF.

The rearrangement joins TRBV28 to TRBJ1-1; D call uncertain. This CDR3 comprises 13 residues. The V end lost 6 bases, the J end lost 2 bases, and 10 bases lay between the germline ends. Germline assignment: CDR1 MDHEN and CDR2 SYDVKM. This CDR3 is CASRYGENTEAFF. CDR3 DNA sequence: TGTGCCAGCAGATACGGTGAAAACACTGAAGCTTTCTTT. The full variable domain, in which reference TRBV28 and TRBJ1-1 provide the parts outside the CDR3, is DVKVTQSSRYLVKRTGEKVFLECVQDMDHENMFWYRQDPGLGLRLIYFSYDVKMKEKGDIPEGYSVSREKKERFSLILESASTNQTSMYLCASRYGENTEAFFGQGTRLTVV.

J is TRBJ2-1 and V is TRBV5-4; tentatively, D is TRBD2 (5 bases). Germline-derived CDR1 and CDR2 are SGHNT and YYREEE (reference sequence). V was cut by 5 bases and J by 0 bases, with 12 bases left in between. The CDR3 has 15 amino acids. CDR3: CASRADTSSYNEQFF. As DNA, the CDR3 is TGTGCCAGCAGGGCAGACACTAGCTCCTACAATGAGCAGTTCTTC. Looking up the rest from reference TRBV5-4 and TRBJ2-1 gives the full variable domain: ETGVTQSPTHLIKTRGQQVTLRCSSQSGHNTVSWYQQALGQGPQFIFQYYREEENGRGNFPPRFSGLQFPNYSSELNVNALELDDSALYLCASRADTSSYNEQFFGPGTRLTVL.

In its sample, this clone was seen once. CDR3 coding DNA: TGCGCCAGCAGCTCTGAGCCAGGGGTTACCTACAATGAGCAGTTCTTC. It codes for CASSSEPGVTYNEQFF. The chain links TRBV5-1 to TRBJ2-1; D is possibly TRBD1 (6 bases). This CDR3 has 16 residues. Trimming removed 3 bases from V and 2 bases from J, with 15 bases in between. Germline V lookup: CDR1 SGHRS, CDR2 YFSETQ. Combining the CDR3 with reference TRBV5-1 and TRBJ2-1 gives the whole variable domain KAGVTQTPRYLIKTRGQQVTLSCSPISGHRSVSWYQQTPGQGLQFLFEYFSETQRNKGNFPGRFSGRQFSNSRSEMNVSTLELGDSALYLCASSSEPGVTYNEQFFGPGTRLTVL.

J is TRBJ1-1 and V is TRBV11-2; no reliable D call. Germline CDR1 and CDR2: SGHAT and FQNNGV. Trimming shortened V by 2 bases and J by 4 bases, and 8 bases separated the two germline ends. This CDR3 contains 13 residues. CDR3: CASSLRRATEAFF. Written as DNA, the CDR3 is TGTGCCAGCAGCTTACGACGAGCCACTGAAGCTTTCTTT. Drawing the rest from reference TRBV11-2 and TRBJ1-1, the complete variable domain is EAGVAQSPRYKIIEKRQSVAFWCNPISGHATLYWYQQILGQGPKLLIQFQNNGVVDDSQLPKDRFSAERLKGVDSTLKIQPAKLEDSAVYLCASSLRRATEAFFGQGTRLTVV.

The chain recombines TRBV5-1 with TRBJ2-1; TRBD2 matches 7 bases. This CDR3 comprises 15 residues. With 4 bases clipped from V and 0 bases from J, the junction kept 4 bases outside the gene matches. CDR1 is SGHRS, CDR2 YFSETQ, per germline. The chain's CDR3 is CASSELATSYNEQFF. CDR3 coding DNA: TGCGCCAGCAGCGAACTAGCGACCTCCTACAATGAGCAGTTCTTC. Supplemented by reference TRBV5-1 and TRBJ2-1, the full variable domain reads KAGVTQTPRYLIKTRGQQVTLSCSPISGHRSVSWYQQTPGQGLQFLFEYFSETQRNKGNFPGRFSGRQFSNSRSEMNVSTLELGDSALYLCASSELATSYNEQFFGPGTRLTVL.